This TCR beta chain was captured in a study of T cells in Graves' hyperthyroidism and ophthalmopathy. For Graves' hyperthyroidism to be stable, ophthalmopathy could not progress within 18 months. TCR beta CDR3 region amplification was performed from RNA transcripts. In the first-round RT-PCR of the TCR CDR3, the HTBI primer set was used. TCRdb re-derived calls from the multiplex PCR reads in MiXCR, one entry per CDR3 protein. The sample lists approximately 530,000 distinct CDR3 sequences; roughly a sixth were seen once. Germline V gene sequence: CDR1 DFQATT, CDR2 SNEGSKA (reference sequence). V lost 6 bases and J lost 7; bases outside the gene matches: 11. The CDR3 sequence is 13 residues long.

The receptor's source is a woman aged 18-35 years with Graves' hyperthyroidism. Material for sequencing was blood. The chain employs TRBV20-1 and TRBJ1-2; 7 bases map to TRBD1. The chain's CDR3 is CSARVAGGSGYTF. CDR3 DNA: TGCAGTGCCAGGGTGGCAGGGGGAAGTGGCTACACCTTC.